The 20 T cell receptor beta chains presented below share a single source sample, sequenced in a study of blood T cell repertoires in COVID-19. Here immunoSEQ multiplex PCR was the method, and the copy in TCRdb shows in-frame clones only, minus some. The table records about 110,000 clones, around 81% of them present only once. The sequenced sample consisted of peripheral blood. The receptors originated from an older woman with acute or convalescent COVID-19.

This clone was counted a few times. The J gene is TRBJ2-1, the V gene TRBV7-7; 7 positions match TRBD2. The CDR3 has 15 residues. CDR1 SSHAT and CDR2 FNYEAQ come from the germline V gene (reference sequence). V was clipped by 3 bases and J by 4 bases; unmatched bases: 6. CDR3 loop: CASSLAGAGYNEQFF. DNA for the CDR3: TGTGCCAGCAGCTTGGCGGGAGCCGGGTACAATGAGCAGTTCTTC.

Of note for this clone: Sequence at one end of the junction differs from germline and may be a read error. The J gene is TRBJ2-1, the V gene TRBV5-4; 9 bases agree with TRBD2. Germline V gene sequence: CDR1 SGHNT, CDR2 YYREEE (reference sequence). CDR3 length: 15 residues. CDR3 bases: TGTGCCAGCAGCCCGGAGCTTAGCGGGAGTGTCTTTGTGCTCTTC. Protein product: CASSPELSGSVFVLF.

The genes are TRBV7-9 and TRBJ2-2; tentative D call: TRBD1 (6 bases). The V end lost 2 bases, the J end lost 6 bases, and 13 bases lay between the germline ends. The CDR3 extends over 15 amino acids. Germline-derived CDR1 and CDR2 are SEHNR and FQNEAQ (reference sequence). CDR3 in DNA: TGTGCCAGCAGCTTAATTACAGGGTTGTCCGGGGAGCTGTTTTTT. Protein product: CASSLITGLSGELFF.

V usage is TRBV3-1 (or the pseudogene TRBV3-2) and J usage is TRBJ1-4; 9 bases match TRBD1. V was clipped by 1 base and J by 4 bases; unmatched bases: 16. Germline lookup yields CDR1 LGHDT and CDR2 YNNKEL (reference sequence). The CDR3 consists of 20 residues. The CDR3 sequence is CASSQARLGTGYQSNEKLFF. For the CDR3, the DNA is TGTGCCAGCAGCCAAGCCCGCCTGGGGACAGGGTATCAAAGTAATGAAAAACTGTTTTTT.

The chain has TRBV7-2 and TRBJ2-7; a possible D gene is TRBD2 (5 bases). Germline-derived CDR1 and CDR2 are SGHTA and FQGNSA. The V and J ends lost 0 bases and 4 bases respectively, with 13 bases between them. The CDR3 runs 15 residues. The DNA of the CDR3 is TGTGCCAGCAGCTTAGCGGCGCTAGCTGTGTACGAGCAGTACTTC. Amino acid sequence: CASSLAALAVYEQYF.

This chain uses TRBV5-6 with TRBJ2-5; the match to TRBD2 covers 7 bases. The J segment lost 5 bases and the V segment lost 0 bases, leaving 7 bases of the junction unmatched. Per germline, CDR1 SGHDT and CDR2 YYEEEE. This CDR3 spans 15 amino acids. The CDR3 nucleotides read TGTGCCAGCAGCTTGGCCGGCAGCGGGATCGAGACCCAGTACTTC. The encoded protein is CASSLAGSGIETQYF.

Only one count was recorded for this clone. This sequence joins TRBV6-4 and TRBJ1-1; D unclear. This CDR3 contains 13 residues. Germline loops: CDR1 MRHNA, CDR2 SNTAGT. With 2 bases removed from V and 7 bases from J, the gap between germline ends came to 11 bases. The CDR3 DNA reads TGTGCCAGCAGTGACACCGGTCGGGATGAAGCTTTCTTT. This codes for CASSDTGRDEAFF.

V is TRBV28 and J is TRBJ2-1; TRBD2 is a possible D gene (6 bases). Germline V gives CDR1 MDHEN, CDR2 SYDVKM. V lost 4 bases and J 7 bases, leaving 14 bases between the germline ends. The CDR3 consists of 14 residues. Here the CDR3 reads CASSSLNRENEQFF. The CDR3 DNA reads TGTGCCAGCAGTTCCCTGAACCGGGAGAATGAGCAGTTCTTC.

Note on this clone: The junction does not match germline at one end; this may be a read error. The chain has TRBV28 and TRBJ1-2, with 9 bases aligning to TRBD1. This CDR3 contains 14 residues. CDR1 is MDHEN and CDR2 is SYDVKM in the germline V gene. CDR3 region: CASSGPGQGNGYSF. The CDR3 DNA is TGTGCCAGCAGCGGTCCTGGACAGGGGAATGGCTACTCCTTC.

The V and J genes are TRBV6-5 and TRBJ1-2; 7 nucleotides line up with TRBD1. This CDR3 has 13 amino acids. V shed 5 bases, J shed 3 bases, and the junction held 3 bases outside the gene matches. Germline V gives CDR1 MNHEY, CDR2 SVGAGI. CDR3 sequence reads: CASSNTGDYGYTF. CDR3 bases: TGTGCCAGCAGTAACACAGGGGACTATGGCTACACCTTC.

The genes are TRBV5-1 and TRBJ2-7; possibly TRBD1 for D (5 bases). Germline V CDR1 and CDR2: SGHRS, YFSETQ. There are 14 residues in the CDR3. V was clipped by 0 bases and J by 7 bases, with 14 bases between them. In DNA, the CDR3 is TGCGCCAGCAGCTTGGATTCAGGGCCCGAAGAGCAGTACTTC. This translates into CASSLDSGPEEQYF. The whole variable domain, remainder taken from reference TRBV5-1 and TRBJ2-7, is KAGVTQTPRYLIKTRGQQVTLSCSPISGHRSVSWYQQTPGQGLQFLFEYFSETQRNKGNFPGRFSGRQFSNSRSEMNVSTLELGDSALYLCASSLDSGPEEQYFGPGTRLTVT.

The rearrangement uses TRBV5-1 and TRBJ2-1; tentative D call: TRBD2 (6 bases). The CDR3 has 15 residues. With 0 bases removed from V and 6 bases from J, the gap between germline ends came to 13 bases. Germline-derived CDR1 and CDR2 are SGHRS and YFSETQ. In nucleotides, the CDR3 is TGCGCCAGCAGCTTGGCCCCGGCCGGGGGCAATGAGCAGTTCTTC. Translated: CASSLAPAGGNEQFF.

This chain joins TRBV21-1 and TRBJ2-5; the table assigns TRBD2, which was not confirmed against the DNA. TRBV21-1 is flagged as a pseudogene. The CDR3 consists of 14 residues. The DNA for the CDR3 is TGTGCCAGCAGCAAAGCGGAGGTGGGAGAGACCCAGTACTTC. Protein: CASSKAEVGETQYF.

The CDR3 DNA reads as TGCAGCGTTGTATGGGGGAGGAGACTGTTTTTT. Residues: CSVVWGRRLFF. The chain recombines TRBV29-1 with TRBJ1-4; D perhaps matches TRBD1 (5 bases). The CDR3 has 11 amino acids. The germline V gene has CDR1 SQVTM and CDR2 ANQGSEA. Trimming removed 4 bases at V and 13 bases at J, with 13 bases between. The full variable domain, rest sourced from reference TRBV29-1 and TRBJ1-4, is SAVISQKPSRDICQRGTSLTIQCQVDSQVTMMFWYRQQPGQSLTLIATANQGSEATYESGFVIDKFPISRPNLTFSTLTVSNMSPEDSSIYLCSVVWGRRLFFGSGTQLSVL.

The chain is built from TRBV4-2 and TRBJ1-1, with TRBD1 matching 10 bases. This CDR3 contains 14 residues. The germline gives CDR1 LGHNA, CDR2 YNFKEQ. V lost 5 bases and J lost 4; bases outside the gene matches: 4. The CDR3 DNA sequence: TGTGCCAGCAGCGAGGACAGGGGGGGCACTGAAGCTTTCTTT. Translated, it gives CASSEDRGGTEAFF.

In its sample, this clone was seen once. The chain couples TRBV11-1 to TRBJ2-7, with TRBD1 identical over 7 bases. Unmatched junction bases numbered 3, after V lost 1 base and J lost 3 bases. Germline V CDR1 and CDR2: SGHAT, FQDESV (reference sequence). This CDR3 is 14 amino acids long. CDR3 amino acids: CASSLDRGHYEQYV. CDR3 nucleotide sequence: TGTGCCAGCAGCTTAGACAGGGGCCACTACGAGCAGTACGTC.

The CDR3 region is CASRRGKGEPQHF. DNA for the CDR3: TGTGCCAGCAGAAGGGGGAAGGGGGAGCCCCAGCATTTT. The chain links TRBV6-5 to TRBJ1-5; maybe TRBD1 (6 bases). With 6 bases removed from V and 8 bases from J, the gap between germline ends came to 14 bases. This CDR3 comprises 13 residues. Looked up from germline, CDR1 is MNHEY and CDR2 is SVGAGI.

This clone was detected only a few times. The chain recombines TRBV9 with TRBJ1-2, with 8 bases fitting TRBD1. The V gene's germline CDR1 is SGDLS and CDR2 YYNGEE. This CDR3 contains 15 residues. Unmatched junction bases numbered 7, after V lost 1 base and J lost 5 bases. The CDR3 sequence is CASSVSTGAEYGYTF. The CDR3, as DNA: TGTGCCAGCAGCGTATCGACAGGGGCCGAGTATGGCTACACCTTC.

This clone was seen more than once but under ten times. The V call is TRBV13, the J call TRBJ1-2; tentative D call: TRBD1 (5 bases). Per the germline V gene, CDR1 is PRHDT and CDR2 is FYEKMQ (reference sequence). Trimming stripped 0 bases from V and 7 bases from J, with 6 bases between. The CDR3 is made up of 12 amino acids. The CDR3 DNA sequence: TGTGCCAGCAGCTTAGGAGGGGTTGGCTACACCTTC. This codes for CASSLGGVGYTF. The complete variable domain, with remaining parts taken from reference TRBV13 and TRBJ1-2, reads AAGVIQSPRHLIKEKRETATLKCYPIPRHDTVYWYQQGPGQDPQFLISFYEKMQSDKGSIPDRFSAQQFSDYHSELNMSSLELGDSALYFCASSLGGVGYTFGSGTRLTVV.

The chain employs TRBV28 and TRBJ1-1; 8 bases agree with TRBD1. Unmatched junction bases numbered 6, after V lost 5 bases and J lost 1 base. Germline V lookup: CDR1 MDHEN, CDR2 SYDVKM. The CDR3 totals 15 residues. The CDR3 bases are TGTGCCAGCAGTCCCGCGACAGGGGAGAACACTGAAGCTTTCTTT. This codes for CASSPATGENTEAFF.